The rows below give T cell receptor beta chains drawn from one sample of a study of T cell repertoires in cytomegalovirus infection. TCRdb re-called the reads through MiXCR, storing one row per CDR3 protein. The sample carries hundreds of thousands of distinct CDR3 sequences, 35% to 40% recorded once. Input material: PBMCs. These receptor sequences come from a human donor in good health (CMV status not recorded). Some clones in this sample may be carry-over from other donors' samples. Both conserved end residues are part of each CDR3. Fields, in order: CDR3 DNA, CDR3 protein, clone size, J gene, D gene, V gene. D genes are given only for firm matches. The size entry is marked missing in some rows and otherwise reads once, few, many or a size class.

TGTGCCAGCCGAAAGGCGGGGGGCATGAACACTGAAGCTTTCTTT	CASRKAGGMNTEAFF	.	TRBJ1-1	.	TRBV28
TGTGCCAGCAGCTCCAAAGTGAGGACAGGGCCTAACTATGGCTACACCTTC	CASSSKVRTGPNYGYTF	.	TRBJ1-2	TRBD1	TRBV5-3
TGTGCCAGCACCACCGAATGGGGAGGCACTGAAGCTTTCTTT	CASTTEWGGTEAFF	many	TRBJ1-1	.	TRBV7-2
TGTGCCAGTAGTATCCCGGGCCTAGCGAGGAACACCGGGGAGCTGTTTTTT	CASSIPGLARNTGELFF	few	TRBJ2-2	.	TRBV19
TGCAGTGCTAGAGCGCACAGGGGGTCAGAGAGCAATCAGCCCCAGCATTTT	CSARAHRGSESNQPQHF	.	TRBJ1-5	TRBD1	TRBV20-1
TGTGCCAGCAGTGTAGCGGGGGGGATCGATACGCAGTATTTT	CASSVAGGIDTQYF	.	TRBJ2-3	TRBD2	TRBV2
TGTGCCATCAGTGAGTCGAACCGGAGACTAGCAAATCAGCCCCAGCATTTT	CAISESNRRLANQPQHF	many	TRBJ1-5	.	TRBV10-3
TGTGCCAGCAGTTACTCGGGAGCGGGAACCTACGAGCAGTACTTC	CASSYSGAGTYEQYF	.	TRBJ2-7	TRBD2	TRBV6-6
TGTGCCAGTAGTGGTTGGGGGCAGGGTGGACAGCCCCAGCATTTT	CASSGWGQGGQPQHF	.	TRBJ1-5	.	TRBV19
TGTGCCAGCAGCTCAAAGGGACGGGCCTATGGCTACACCTTC	CASSSKGRAYGYTF	few	TRBJ1-2	.	TRBV7-2
TGTGCCAGTGAACTAGCGGGGAGACGGAATGAGCAGTTCTTC	CASELAGRRNEQFF	.	TRBJ2-1	TRBD2	TRBV19
TGCAGTGCTAGTCGCCAGACTGAAGCTTTCTTT	CSASRQTEAFF	.	TRBJ1-1	.	TRBV20-1
TGTGCCAGCAGTTTGGGGAGCACTCTATCCTACGAGCAGTACTTC	CASSLGSTLSYEQYF	.	TRBJ2-7	.	TRBV27
TGTGCCAGCAGCCCCTTGGGAGCCGGGGAGCTGTTTTTT	CASSPLGAGELFF	.	TRBJ2-2	.	TRBV12-3/TRBV12-4
TGTGCCAGCAGTGATACCCGGGACAGGACCTACGAGCAGTACTTC	CASSDTRDRTYEQYF	.	TRBJ2-7	TRBD1	TRBV2
TGTGCCAGCAGCTTCCCAGGGCTCGGGGAGCTGTTTTTT	CASSFPGLGELFF	.	TRBJ2-2	.	TRBV7-9
TGTGCCAGCAGCCAAGATCGGCGCGGCAGCTCCTACAATGAGCAGTTCTTC	CASSQDRRGSSYNEQFF	few	TRBJ2-1	.	TRBV14
TGTGCCATCAGTGAGACGGTAACAGATACGCAGTATTTT	CAISETVTDTQYF	few	TRBJ2-3	.	TRBV10-3
TGCGCCAGCAGCCCCCAAAGTGCGGGGTTGGGAGCCAAAAACATTCAGTACTTC	CASSPQSAGLGAKNIQYF	few	TRBJ2-4	.	TRBV5-1
TGTGCCAGCAGTTTGGTTCTAGGCCACACAGATACGCAGTATTTT	CASSLVLGHTDTQYF	few	TRBJ2-3	.	TRBV12-3/TRBV12-4
TGTGCCAGCAGCCAAGATGGGCCGGGGGCCAACGTCCTGACTTTC	CASSQDGPGANVLTF	.	TRBJ2-6	.	TRBV4-2
TGTGCCAGTGTAGCGCCCAATGAGCAGTTCTTC	CASVAPNEQFF	.	TRBJ2-1	.	TRBV12-3/TRBV12-4
TGTGCCAGCAGTTACTACGGACAGGGGTATTCACCCCTCCACTTT	CASSYYGQGYSPLHF	.	TRBJ1-6	TRBD1	TRBV6-7
TGTGCCAGCAGCTGGGCGGGACTAGGCAAGACCCAGTACTTC	CASSWAGLGKTQYF	few	TRBJ2-5	TRBD2	TRBV11-2
TGTGCCAGTAGTATCGGGGCGGGGGGCACCGGGGAGCTGTTTTTT	CASSIGAGGTGELFF	.	TRBJ2-2	TRBD2	TRBV19
TGTGCCAGCAGCTTTTGGGAGGACTATGGCTACACCTTC	CASSFWEDYGYTF	.	TRBJ1-2	.	TRBV7-8
TGCGCCAGCAGCCAGGACTCCGTTTTTGTGGGACCCTATGGCTACACCTTC	CASSQDSVFVGPYGYTF	.	TRBJ1-2	.	TRBV4-1
TGTGCCAGCGGGAGGGGCGGTGAGACCCAGTACTTC	CASGRGGETQYF	many	TRBJ2-5	TRBD2	TRBV6-1
TGTGCCAGCCAGGCGGCAGCTACCCTCAATGAAAAACTGTTTTTT	CASQAAATLNEKLFF	few	TRBJ1-4	.	TRBV7-9
TGTGCCAGCAGCTCGACAGGACCCCTCCACTTT	CASSSTGPLHF	.	TRBJ1-6	.	TRBV7-9
TGTGCCAGCAGCTTAGATCTACAGGGGAGTTATGGCTACACCTTC	CASSLDLQGSYGYTF	few	TRBJ1-2	TRBD1	TRBV11-2
TGTGCCAGCAGTTTTACAGGGGGCGTTCACTATGGCTACACCTTC	CASSFTGGVHYGYTF	.	TRBJ1-2	TRBD1	TRBV6-2/TRBV6-3
TGTGCCAGCAGCACCCACAGGGGAGGCACTGAAGCTTTCTTT	CASSTHRGGTEAFF	few	TRBJ1-1	TRBD1	TRBV7-9
TGCGCCAGCAGCAGGGACAGGGCGAACACCGGGGAGCTGTTTTTT	CASSRDRANTGELFF	.	TRBJ2-2	TRBD1	TRBV5-1
TGTGCCAGCAGCCTACTGGGACAGGGGGCAATCGGGGAGCTGTTTTTT	CASSLLGQGAIGELFF	.	TRBJ2-2	TRBD1	TRBV7-3
TGTGCCAGCAGCTCCCGGGACGGCAATGAAAAACTGTTTTTT	CASSSRDGNEKLFF	few	TRBJ1-4	.	TRBV11-2
TGTGCCAGCAACCCAGCGGGGCTGAACACCGGGGAGCTGTTTTTT	CASNPAGLNTGELFF	.	TRBJ2-2	TRBD2	TRBV7-9
TGTGCCAGCAGCTTTCCGGGACCTAAGGGGGAGACCCAGTACTTC	CASSFPGPKGETQYF	.	TRBJ2-5	.	TRBV5-6
TGTGCCAGCAGCCCGACCCACAGGGCAAACATTCAGTACTTC	CASSPTHRANIQYF	.	TRBJ2-4	.	TRBV7-3
TGTGCCATCAGTGACTTAGGGACTGTCGCCTACGAGCAGTACTTC	CAISDLGTVAYEQYF	.	TRBJ2-7	.	TRBV10-3
TGTGCCAGCGGCCCCACGACAGGGGGGACTGAAGCTTTCTTT	CASGPTTGGTEAFF	few	TRBJ1-1	TRBD1	TRBV5-6
TGTGCCAGCCTGGCCCGGACGGTAAACACTGAAGCTTTCTTT	CASLARTVNTEAFF	.	TRBJ1-1	.	TRBV12-3/TRBV12-4
TGCAGTGCTAGAAGCGGATCCGCCACTGGCAATGAGCAGTTCTTC	CSARSGSATGNEQFF	.	TRBJ2-1	.	TRBV20-1
TGTGCCAGCAGCTTAGACACCACTGAAGCTTTCTTT	CASSLDTTEAFF	.	TRBJ1-1	.	TRBV7-8
TGTGCCAGCAGCCTACGGACAGGGACTGGGGCCAACGTCCTGACTTTC	CASSLRTGTGANVLTF	few	TRBJ2-6	TRBD1	TRBV11-2
TGTGCCAGCAGTTTAGGAGCCGGCACAGATACGCAGTATTTT	CASSLGAGTDTQYF	many	TRBJ2-3	.	TRBV12-3/TRBV12-4
TGTGCCATCAGTGAACAGATGAACACCGGGGAGCTGTTTTTT	CAISEQMNTGELFF	.	TRBJ2-2	.	TRBV10-3
TGTGCCAGCAGCTGGGGTAGCGGTTCCGGCACAGATACGCAGTATTTT	CASSWGSGSGTDTQYF	.	TRBJ2-3	.	TRBV7-8